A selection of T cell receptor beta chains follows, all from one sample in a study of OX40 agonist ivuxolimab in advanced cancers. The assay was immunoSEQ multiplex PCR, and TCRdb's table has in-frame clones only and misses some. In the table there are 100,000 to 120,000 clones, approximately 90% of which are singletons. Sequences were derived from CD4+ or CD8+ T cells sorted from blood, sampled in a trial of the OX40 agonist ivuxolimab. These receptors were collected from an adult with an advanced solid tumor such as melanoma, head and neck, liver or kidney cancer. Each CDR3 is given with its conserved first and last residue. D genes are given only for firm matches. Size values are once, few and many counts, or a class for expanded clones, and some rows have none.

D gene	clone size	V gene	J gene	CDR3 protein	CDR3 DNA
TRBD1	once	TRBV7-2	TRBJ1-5	CASSFGQGLYSNQPQHF	TGTGCCAGCAGCTTCGGACAGGGCCTCTATAGCAATCAGCCCCAGCATTTT
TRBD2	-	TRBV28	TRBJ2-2	CASSRGTSGSPGELFF	TGTGCCAGCAGCCGAGGGACTAGCGGGAGCCCCGGGGAGCTGTTTTTT
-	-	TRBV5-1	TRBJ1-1	CASSLEVWGTEAFF	TGCGCCAGCAGCTTGGAGGTATGGGGCACTGAAGCTTTCTTT
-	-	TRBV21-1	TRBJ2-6	CASSKRDRGSSSSGANVLTF	TGTGCCAGCAGCAAGAGGGACAGGGGGTCGTCTAGCTCTGGGGCCAACGTCCTGACTTTC
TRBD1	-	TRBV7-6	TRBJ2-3	CASSLEGTGGDTQYF	TGTGCCAGCAGCTTAGAAGGGACAGGGGGGGATACGCAGTATTTT
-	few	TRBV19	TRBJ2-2	CASSNPRANTGELFF	TGTGCCAGTAGTAACCCCAGGGCGAACACCGGGGAGCTGTTTTTT
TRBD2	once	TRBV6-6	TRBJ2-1	CASSPSTSGGAGEQFF	TGTGCCAGCAGTCCCTCGACTAGCGGGGGGGCGGGTGAGCAGTTCTTC
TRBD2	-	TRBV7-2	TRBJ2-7	CASSSGGTTYEQYF	TGTGCCAGCAGCTCGGGAGGGACGACCTACGAGCAGTACTTC
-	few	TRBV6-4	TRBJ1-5	CASSDSNLCPFGQPQHF	TGTGCCAGCAGTGACTCGAATCTCTGCCCCTTTGGGCAGCCCCAGCATTTT
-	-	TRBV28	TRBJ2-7	CASSRLGQGGQYF	TGTGCCAGCAGCCGCCTCGGGCAGGGCGGGCAGTACTTC
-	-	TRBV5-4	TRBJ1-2	CASSPTVNYGYTF	TGTGCCAGCAGCCCGACGGTTAACTATGGCTACACCTTC
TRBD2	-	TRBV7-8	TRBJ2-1	CASSRSGGSEQFF	TGTGCCAGCAGCCGCAGCGGGGGAAGTGAGCAGTTCTTC
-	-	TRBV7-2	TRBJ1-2	CASSGETDSYGYTF	TGTGCCAGCAGCGGAGAGACAGATTCCTATGGCTACACCTTC
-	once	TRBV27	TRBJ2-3	CASSLMDTQYF	TGTGCCAGCAGTTTGATGGATACGCAGTATTTT
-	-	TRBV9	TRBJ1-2	CASSQAPDSLNYGYTF	TGTGCCAGCAGCCAAGCCCCGGACAGTCTTAACTATGGCTACACCTTC
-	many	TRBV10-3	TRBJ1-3	CAISGFGDTIYF	TGTGCCATCAGTGGGTTTGGTGACACCATATATTTT
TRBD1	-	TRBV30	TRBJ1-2	CAWRRDRGHYGYTF	TGTGCCTGGAGAAGGGACAGGGGGCATTATGGCTACACCTTC
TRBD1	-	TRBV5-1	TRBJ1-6	CASSSRQGNDSPLHF	TGCGCCAGCAGCTCCCGACAGGGGAATGATTCACCCCTCCACTTT
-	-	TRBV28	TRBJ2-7	CASSTSSSYEQYF	TGTGCCAGCAGTACCAGCTCCTCCTACGAGCAGTACTTC
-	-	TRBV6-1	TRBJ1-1	CASSRLGEAFF	TGTGCCAGCAGTCGCCTGGGAGAAGCTTTCTTT
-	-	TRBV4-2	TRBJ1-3	CASSQASAQDFSSGNTIYF	TGTGCCAGCAGCCAAGCCTCCGCTCAGGACTTCTCCTCTGGAAACACCATATATTTT
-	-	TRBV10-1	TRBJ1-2	CASSESRLGGYTF	TGCGCCAGCAGTGAGTCGAGGTTGGGTGGCTACACCTTC
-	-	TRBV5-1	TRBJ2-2	CASSLEDPANTGELFF	TGCGCCAGCAGCTTGGAAGACCCCGCGAACACCGGGGAGCTGTTTTTT
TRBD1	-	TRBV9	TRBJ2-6	CASSVRPGGVRSGANVLTF	TGTGCCAGCAGCGTCAGGCCAGGGGGCGTCCGCTCTGGGGCCAACGTCCTGACTTTC
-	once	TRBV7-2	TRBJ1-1	CASSLMGPTNTEAFF	TGTGCCAGCAGCTTAATGGGACCCACGAACACTGAAGCTTTCTTT
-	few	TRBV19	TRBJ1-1	CASSPGWRDYTEAFF	TGTGCCAGTAGTCCCGGTTGGAGGGACTACACTGAAGCTTTCTTT